This paragraph covers one TCR beta chain sequence. The antigen is unknown. Tumor tissue was taken before any definitive surgery or chemotherapy was given. This sample stems from a study of high-grade serous ovarian cancer treatment subgroups. This table comes from immunoSEQ multiplex PCR, and its TCRdb copy is limited to in-frame clones, with some not included. The repertoire holds roughly 18,000 clones, with roughly 75% as singletons. This CDR3 is built from 13 residues. V lost 9 bases and J 2 bases, leaving 8 bases between the germline ends. Germline V gives CDR1 LNHDA, CDR2 SQIVND (reference sequence). Study-level points and caveats: Spatial context was lost because tumors were sequenced in bulk.

Specimen: tumor tissue. The chain recombines TRBV19 with TRBJ2-6, with no clear D. The origin of this receptor is a human donor with high-grade serous ovarian cancer. In nucleotides, the CDR3 is TGTGCCAGCAGTTATGCTGGGGCCAACGTCCTGACTTTC. Its translation is CASSYAGANVLTF.